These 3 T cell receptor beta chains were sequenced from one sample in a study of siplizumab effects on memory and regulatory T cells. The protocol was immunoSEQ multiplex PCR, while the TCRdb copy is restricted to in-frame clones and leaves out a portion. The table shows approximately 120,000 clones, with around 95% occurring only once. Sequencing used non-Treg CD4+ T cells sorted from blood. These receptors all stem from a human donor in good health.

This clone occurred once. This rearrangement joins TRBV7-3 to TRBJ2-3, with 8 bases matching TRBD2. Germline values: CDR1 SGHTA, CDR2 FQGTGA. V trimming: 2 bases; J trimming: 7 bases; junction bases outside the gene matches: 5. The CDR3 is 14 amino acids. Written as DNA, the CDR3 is TGTGCCAGCAGCTTATCGGGGGGGCTATATACGCAGTATTTT. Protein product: CASSLSGGLYTQYF.

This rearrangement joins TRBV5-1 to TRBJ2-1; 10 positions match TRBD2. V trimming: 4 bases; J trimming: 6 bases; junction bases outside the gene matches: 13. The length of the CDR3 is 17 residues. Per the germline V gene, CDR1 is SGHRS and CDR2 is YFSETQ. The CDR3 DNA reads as TGCGCCAGCAGCCTCCCAGTAGCGGGAGGCCTCGGCAATGAGCAGTTCTTC. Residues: CASSLPVAGGLGNEQFF.

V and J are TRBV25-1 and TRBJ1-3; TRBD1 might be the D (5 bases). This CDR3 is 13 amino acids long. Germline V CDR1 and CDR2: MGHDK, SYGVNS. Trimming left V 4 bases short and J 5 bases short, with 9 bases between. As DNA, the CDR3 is TGTGCCAGCAGTGCGGGGGATCGAAACACCATATATTTT. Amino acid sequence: CASSAGDRNTIYF.